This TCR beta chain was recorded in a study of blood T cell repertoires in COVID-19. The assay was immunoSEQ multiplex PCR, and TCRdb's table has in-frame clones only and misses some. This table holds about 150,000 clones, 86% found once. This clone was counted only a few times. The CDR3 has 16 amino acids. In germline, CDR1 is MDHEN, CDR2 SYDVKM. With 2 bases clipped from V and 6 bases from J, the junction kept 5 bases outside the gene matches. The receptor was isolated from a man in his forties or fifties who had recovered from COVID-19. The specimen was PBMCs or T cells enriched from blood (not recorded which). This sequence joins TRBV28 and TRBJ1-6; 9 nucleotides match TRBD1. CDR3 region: CASSLRGTGRNSPLHF. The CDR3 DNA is TGTGCCAGCAGTTTAAGGGGGACAGGGCGTAATTCACCCCTCCACTTT.